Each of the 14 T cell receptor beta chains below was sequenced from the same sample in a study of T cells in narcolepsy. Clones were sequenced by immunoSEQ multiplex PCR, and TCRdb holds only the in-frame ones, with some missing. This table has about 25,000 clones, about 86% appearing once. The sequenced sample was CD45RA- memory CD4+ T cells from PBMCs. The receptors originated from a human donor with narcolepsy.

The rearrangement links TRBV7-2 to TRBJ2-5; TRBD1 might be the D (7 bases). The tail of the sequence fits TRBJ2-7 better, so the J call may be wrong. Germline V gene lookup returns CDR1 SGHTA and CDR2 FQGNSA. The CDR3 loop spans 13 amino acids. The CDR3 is CASSLFRGAEQYF. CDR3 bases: TGTGCCAGCAGCTTATTCAGGGGGGCCGAGCAGTACTTC.

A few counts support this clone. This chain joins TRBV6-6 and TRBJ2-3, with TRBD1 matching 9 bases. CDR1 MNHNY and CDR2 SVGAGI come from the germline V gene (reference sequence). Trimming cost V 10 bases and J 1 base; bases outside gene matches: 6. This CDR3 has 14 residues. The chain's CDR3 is CATIRDRGTDTQYF. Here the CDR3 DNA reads TGTGCCACCATACGGGACAGGGGCACAGATACGCAGTATTTT.

The CDR3 nucleotides are TGTGCCAGCACTCCCACGGATCAGCCCCAGCATTTT. It encodes CASTPTDQPQHF. The chain links TRBV6-1 to TRBJ1-5; no firm D call. V lost 7 bases, J lost 5 bases, and 9 bases lay in between. The germline gives CDR1 MNHNS, CDR2 SASEGT. The CDR3 is made up of 12 amino acids.

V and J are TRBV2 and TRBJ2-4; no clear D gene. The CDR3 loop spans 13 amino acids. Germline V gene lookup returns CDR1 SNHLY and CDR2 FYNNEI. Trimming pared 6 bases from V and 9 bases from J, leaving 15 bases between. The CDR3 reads CASRALIGVIQYF. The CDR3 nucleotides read TGTGCCAGCAGGGCCCTCATAGGCGTCATTCAGTACTTC.

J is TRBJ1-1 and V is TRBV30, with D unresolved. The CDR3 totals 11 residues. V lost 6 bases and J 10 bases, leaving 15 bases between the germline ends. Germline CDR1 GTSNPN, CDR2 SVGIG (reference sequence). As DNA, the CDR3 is TGTGCCTGCGGAGGAGGGCGGACAGCTTTCTTT. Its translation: CACGGGRTAFF.

In DNA, the CDR3 is TGTGCCAGCAGCTTAGCGCGTCAGGACACCATATATTTT. Translated, it gives CASSLARQDTIYF. The gene calls are TRBV7-9 and TRBJ1-3; D ambiguous. The CDR3 length is 13 residues. The germline V and J ends were trimmed by 0 bases and 8 bases, with 8 bases remaining between them. CDR1 SEHNR and CDR2 FQNEAQ come from the germline V gene (reference sequence). Full variable domain (remainder filled in from reference TRBV7-9 and TRBJ1-3): DTGVSQNPRHKITKRGQNVTFRCDPISEHNRLYWYRQTLGQGPEFLTYFQNEAQLEKSRLLSDRFSAERPKGSFSTLEIQRTEQGDSAMYLCASSLARQDTIYFGEGSWLTVV.

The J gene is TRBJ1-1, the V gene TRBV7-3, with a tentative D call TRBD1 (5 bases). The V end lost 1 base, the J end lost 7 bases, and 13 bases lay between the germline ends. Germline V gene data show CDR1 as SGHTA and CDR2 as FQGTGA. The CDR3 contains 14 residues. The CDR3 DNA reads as TGTGCCAGCAGCTTAAATGGCCCCGGGGGTGAAGCTTTCTTT. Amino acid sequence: CASSLNGPGGEAFF.

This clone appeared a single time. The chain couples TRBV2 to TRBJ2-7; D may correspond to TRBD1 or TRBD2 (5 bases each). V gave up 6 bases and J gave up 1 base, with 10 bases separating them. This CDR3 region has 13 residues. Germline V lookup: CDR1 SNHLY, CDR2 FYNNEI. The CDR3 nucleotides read TGTGCCAGCAGGTGGGACGCGTCCTACGAGCAGTACTTC. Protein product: CASRWDASYEQYF.

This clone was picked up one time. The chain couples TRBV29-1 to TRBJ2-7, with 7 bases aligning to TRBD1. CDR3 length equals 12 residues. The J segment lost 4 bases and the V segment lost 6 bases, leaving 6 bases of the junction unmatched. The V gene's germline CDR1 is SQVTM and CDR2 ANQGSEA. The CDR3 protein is CSVMTGSYEQYF. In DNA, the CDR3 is TGCAGCGTCATGACAGGGTCATACGAGCAGTACTTC.

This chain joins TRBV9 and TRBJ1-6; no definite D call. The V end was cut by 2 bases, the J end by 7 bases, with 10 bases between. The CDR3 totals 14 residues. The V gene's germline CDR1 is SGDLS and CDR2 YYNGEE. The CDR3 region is CASSVGHQNSPLHF. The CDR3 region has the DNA TGTGCCAGCAGCGTCGGTCATCAGAATTCACCCCTCCACTTT.

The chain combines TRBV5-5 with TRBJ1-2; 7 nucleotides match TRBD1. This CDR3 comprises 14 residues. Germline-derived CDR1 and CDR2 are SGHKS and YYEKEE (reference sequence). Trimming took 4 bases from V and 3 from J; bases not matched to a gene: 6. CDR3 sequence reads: CASSGDSQYYGYTF. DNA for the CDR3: TGTGCCAGCAGCGGGGACAGTCAGTACTATGGCTACACCTTC.

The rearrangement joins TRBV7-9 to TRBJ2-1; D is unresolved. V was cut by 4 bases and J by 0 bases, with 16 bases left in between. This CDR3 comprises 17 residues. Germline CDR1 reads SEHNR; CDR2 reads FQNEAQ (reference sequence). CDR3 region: CASSSIRRTSSYNEQFF. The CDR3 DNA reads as TGTGCCAGCAGCTCGATTCGACGGACGAGCTCCTACAATGAGCAGTTCTTC.

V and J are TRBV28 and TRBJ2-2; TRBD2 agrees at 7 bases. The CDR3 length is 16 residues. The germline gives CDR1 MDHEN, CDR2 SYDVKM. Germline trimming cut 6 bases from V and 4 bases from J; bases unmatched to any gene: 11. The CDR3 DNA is TGTGCCAGCAGCCCTCGTGGTAGCGGGCTCACCGGGGAGCTGTTTTTT. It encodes CASSPRGSGLTGELFF.

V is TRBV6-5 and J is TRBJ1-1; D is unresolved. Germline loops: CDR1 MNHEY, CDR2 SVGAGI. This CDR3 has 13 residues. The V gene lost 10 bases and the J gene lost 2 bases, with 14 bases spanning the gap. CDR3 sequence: CANTDGPNTEAFF. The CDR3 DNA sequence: TGTGCCAACACGGACGGGCCAAACACTGAAGCTTTCTTT.